Listed here are 14 T cell receptor beta chains from one sample, sequenced in a study of identifying expanded T cells in peripheral blood. Using immunoSEQ multiplex PCR, the repertoire was profiled, and TCRdb retains in-frame clones only, with some absent. This sample has about 91,000 clones, with more than 70% found just once. The sample was blood. Receptors were obtained from a person between 18 and 69 years old in good health.

This sequence joins TRBV18 and TRBJ2-1; 10 positions match TRBD1. Germline V lookup: CDR1 KGHSH, CDR2 LQKENI. Trimming cost V 3 bases and J 9 bases; bases outside gene matches: 2. CDR3 length: 13 residues. Here the CDR3 reads CASSPRDRGEQFF. The CDR3 DNA reads TGTGCCAGCTCACCCCGGGACAGGGGTGAGCAGTTCTTC.

A single count supports this clone. The chain combines TRBV5-6 with TRBJ1-2; D gene unclear. This CDR3 has 16 amino acids. CDR1 SGHDT and CDR2 YYEEEE come from the germline V gene. Trimming removed 3 bases from V and 2 bases from J, with 17 bases in between. CDR3 sequence (DNA): TGTGCCAGCAGCTCACAGCCCCGGACGGCAAACTATGGCTACACCTTC. This sequence encodes CASSSQPRTANYGYTF.

The chain recombines TRBV6-5 with TRBJ1-2; D is unclear. CDR1 is MNHEY, CDR2 SVGAGI, per germline. The germline V and J ends were trimmed by 0 bases and 8 bases, with 10 bases remaining between them. This CDR3 comprises 13 residues. CDR3 sequence (DNA): TGTGCCAGCAGTTACTCGAGAATGGGGGGCTACACCTTC. Translated, it gives CASSYSRMGGYTF.

The rearrangement joins TRBV7-2 to TRBJ2-5; D call uncertain. Per germline, CDR1 SGHTA and CDR2 FQGNSA. V shed 5 bases and J shed 5 bases, with 12 bases lying between them. CDR3 length: 13 residues. The CDR3 reads CASSLQGVETQYF. In nucleotides, the CDR3 is TGTGCCAGCAGCCTCCAAGGCGTGGAGACCCAGTACTTC. The variable domain in full, completed from reference TRBV7-2 and TRBJ2-5, reads GAGVSQSPSNKVTEKGKDVELRCDPISGHTALYWYRQSLGQGLEFLIYFQGNSAPDKSGLPSDRFSAERTGGSVSTLTIQRTQQEDSAVYLCASSLQGVETQYFGPGTRLLVL.

The chain joins TRBV28 to TRBJ1-5, with D maybe TRBD1 (5 bases). V lost 3 bases and J 5 bases, leaving 17 bases between the germline ends. Germline CDR1 reads MDHEN; CDR2 reads SYDVKM. The CDR3 consists of 16 residues. This CDR3 is CASSLGRGGTDQPQHF. The CDR3 bases are TGTGCCAGCAGTTTGGGGCGGGGGGGTACGGATCAGCCCCAGCATTTT.

The chain employs TRBV6-5 and TRBJ2-3; the D is unclear. CDR1 is MNHEY, CDR2 SVGAGI, per germline. Trimming left V 4 bases short and J 2 bases short, with 16 bases between. The CDR3 contains 16 residues. The CDR3 region has the DNA TGTGCCAGCAGTTCCCGGACCGGAATGACCACAGATACGCAGTATTTT. It encodes CASSSRTGMTTDTQYF.

J is TRBJ1-1 and V is TRBV30; no definite D call. Germline CDR1 and CDR2: GTSNPN and SVGIG (reference sequence). The CDR3 contains 15 residues. Trimming left V 0 bases short and J 2 bases short, with 13 bases between. The CDR3 nucleotides read TGTGCCTGGAGTGTACTCGGCACAACCAACACTGAAGCTTTCTTT. This codes for CAWSVLGTTNTEAFF.

Here the CDR3 DNA reads TGTGCCAGCAGTGCACTAGCGGGAGACCAAGAGACCCAGTACTTC. It translates to CASSALAGDQETQYF. The V and J genes are TRBV27 and TRBJ2-5; TRBD2 agrees at 11 bases. This CDR3 has 15 amino acids. Losses at the gene ends were 5 bases for V and 0 bases for J; bases not matched to a gene: 2. Germline CDR1 MNHEY, CDR2 SMNVEV (reference sequence).

This chain uses TRBV27 with TRBJ2-7; D perhaps matches TRBD2 (5 bases). V lost 0 bases to trimming and J lost 3 bases, with 12 bases between them. The CDR3 consists of 15 residues. Germline V CDR1 and CDR2: MNHEY, SMNVEV (reference sequence). The CDR3 DNA sequence: TGTGCCAGCAGTTTATCGCTGGTGGGAGTCTACGAGCAGTACTTC. This gives the protein CASSLSLVGVYEQYF.

This clone was seen once. The chain joins TRBV7-5 to TRBJ1-1; the table's D call TRBD1 went unverified against the DNA. TRBV7-5 is marked as a pseudogene. This CDR3 has 12 residues. CDR3 DNA: TGTGTCAGAAGCTCAGGGGACACTGAAGCTTTCTTT. Protein product: CVRSSGDTEAFF.

CDR3 nucleotide sequence: TGCGCCAGCAGCCGGGACCAGTCGGGAAACACCATATATTTT. Translated, it gives CASSRDQSGNTIYF. V is TRBV5-1 and J is TRBJ1-3, with D possibly matching TRBD1 (5 bases). Looked up from germline, CDR1 is SGHRS and CDR2 is YFSETQ. The CDR3 extends over 14 amino acids. Trimming removed 4 bases at V and 4 bases at J, with 12 bases between.

The chain couples TRBV5-4 to TRBJ2-7; 8 nucleotides agree with TRBD1. This CDR3 is built from 14 residues. Looked up from germline, CDR1 is SGHNT and CDR2 is YYREEE (reference sequence). V gave up 3 bases and J gave up 2 bases; unmatched junction bases: 4. The CDR3 sequence: CASSSTGATYEQYF. CDR3 sequence (DNA): TGTGCCAGCAGCTCGACAGGGGCCACCTACGAGCAGTACTTC.

The chain combines TRBV6-6 with TRBJ1-3; no definite D call. Germline V gene data show CDR1 as MNHNY and CDR2 as SVGAGI (reference sequence). V was shortened by 2 bases and J by 5 bases, with 13 bases between the two germline ends. The CDR3 is 15 amino acids. The CDR3 is CASSYSIGFRNTIYF. CDR3 in DNA: TGTGCCAGCAGTTACAGTATAGGTTTTAGAAACACCATATATTTT.

The rearrangement links TRBV7-9 to TRBJ1-3, with D uncertain. The CDR3 consists of 13 residues. Germline CDR1 and CDR2: SEHNR and FQNEAQ (reference sequence). Trimming cost V 3 bases and J 3 bases, with 6 bases left between them. Here the CDR3 reads CASSLGFGNTIYF. The CDR3 DNA follows: TGTGCCAGCAGCTTGGGGTTTGGAAACACCATATATTTT.